This T cell receptor beta chain is drawn from a study of regulatory T cells in long-lasting Graves disease. This clonotype has at least ten counts. Time point denoted: newly diagnosed GD, antithyroid drugs for less than 3 months. The TCR library was made from RNA extracted from PBMCs. V gave up 2 bases and J gave up 0 bases; unmatched junction bases: 11. The CDR3 covers 18 residues. Germline assignment: CDR1 SGHTA and CDR2 FQGNSA. In building TCR beta libraries, iRepertoire HTBI primers were used together with Arm-PCR of CDR3 regions. A single record per CDR3 protein comes from TCRdb applying MiXCR to the multiplex PCR reads. The sample includes over 500,000 distinct CDR3 sequences, about 16% of them seen just once. The data also belong to a second study, concerning T cells in Graves' hyperthyroidism and ophthalmopathy.

This receptor was taken from a woman in her thirties with Graves disease. The source was peripheral blood mononuclear cells (PBMCs), collected at new diagnosis, from a patient treated with antithyroid drugs. The rearrangement uses TRBV7-2 and TRBJ2-7; 9 positions match TRBD2. CDR3 sequence reads: CASSLSTSGLASSYEQYF. CDR3 in DNA: TGTGCCAGCAGCTTAAGCACTAGCGGGTTGGCTAGCTCCTACGAGCAGTACTTC.